A selection of T cell receptor beta chains follows, all from one sample in a study of memory CD4+ T cells and cytomegalovirus serostatus. The protocol was immunoSEQ multiplex PCR, while the TCRdb copy is restricted to in-frame clones and leaves out a portion. The repertoire holds some 50,000 clones, with roughly four fifths as singletons. Sequencing input: memory CD4+ T cells from blood. Every receptor here comes from an adult in good health and CMV-seronegative. CDR3s include the opening cysteine and the closing phenylalanine or tryptophan. A D gene is named only where the DNA matches it firmly. Not all rows give a size; the values are once, few, many and, for expanded clones, a class.

V	length	D	J	size	DNA	CDR3
TRBV5-6	14	TRBD1	TRBJ2-7	NA	TGTGCCAGCAGCCACGCGACAGGGGGCTACGAGCAGTACTTC	CASSHATGGYEQYF
TRBV4-3	15	NA	TRBJ2-7	NA	TGCGCCAGCAGCCTGGATGCCAGATCCCAAGGGGAGCAGTACTTC	CASSLDARSQGEQYF
TRBV7-8	15	NA	TRBJ1-2	NA	TGTGCCAGCAGCCCATGGGACCGGGGGCGCGCTGGCTACACCTTC	CASSPWDRGRAGYTF
TRBV28	12	NA	TRBJ2-5	NA	TGTGCCAGCAGTGTGGGGCGAAAGACCCAGTACTTC	CASSVGRKTQYF
TRBV7-2	13	NA	TRBJ1-1	NA	TGTGCCAGCAGCCGAGACGGAGGTGCTGAAGCTTTCTTT	CASSRDGGAEAFF
TRBV5-6	12	NA	TRBJ2-7	NA	TGTGCCAGCAGCTTGTTTACCTACGAGCAGTACTTC	CASSLFTYEQYF
TRBV28	15	TRBD1	TRBJ1-6	NA	TGTGCCAGCAGTCCAGGGGGGCAGTATAATTCACCCCTCCACTTT	CASSPGGQYNSPLHF
TRBV30	13	NA	TRBJ1-2	NA	TGTGCCTGGACATCGGGTCCTCGCCGTGGCTACACCTTC	CAWTSGPRRGYTF
TRBV7-6	12	NA	TRBJ2-2	NA	TGTGCCAGCAGCCGCTGGGCCGGGGAGCTGTTTTTT	CASSRWAGELFF
TRBV11-2	16	NA	TRBJ2-7	NA	TGTGCCAGCAGCTTACTTCAGGGTGGAGCGGCCTACGAGCAGTACTTC	CASSLLQGGAAYEQYF
TRBV1	14	NA	TRBJ2-1	NA	TGCACCAGCAGCCAGGTAAGGAATGGCGATGAGCAGTTCTTC	CTSSQVRNGDEQFF
TRBV18	13	NA	TRBJ2-1	NA	TGTGCCAGCTCACCGGGACGGAACAATGAGCAGTTCTTC	CASSPGRNNEQFF
TRBV6-6	12	NA	TRBJ1-4	NA	TGTGCCAGCAGTTACGGGTCCGAAAAACTGTTTTTT	CASSYGSEKLFF
TRBV7-6	16	NA	TRBJ2-7	NA	TGTGCCAGCAGCTTAACCAGTAGCCAGGGTGATAACAGAAGGGCCTTC	CASSLTSSQGDNRRAF
TRBV2	17	NA	TRBJ2-3	NA	TGTGCCAGCAGATCGGGACATTCGTTACGGGGCACAGATACGCAGTATTTT	CASRSGHSLRGTDTQYF
TRBV18	16	NA	TRBJ2-2	NA	TGTGCCAGCTCACCTCGGAGGAACGCGAACACCGGGGAGCTGTTTTTT	CASSPRRNANTGELFF
TRBV7-2	17	NA	TRBJ2-7	NA	TGTGCCAGCAGCTTAGCGCCCAATAAGCTTAACTCCTACGAGCAGTACTTC	CASSLAPNKLNSYEQYF
TRBV2	13	NA	TRBJ2-7	few	TGTGCCAGCGACGACACTCAACTAGGCGAGCAGTACTTC	CASDDTQLGEQYF
TRBV19	13	NA	TRBJ1-1	NA	TGTGCCAGTACCCCTACCCCACTTATCGCAGCTTTCTTT	CASTPTPLIAAFF
TRBV28	12	NA	TRBJ1-2	NA	TGTGCCAGCGGGGTTGGGGGCGGTGGCTACACCTTC	CASGVGGGGYTF
TRBV28	15	TRBD2	TRBJ2-1	NA	TGTGCCAGCAGACTCGGGACTAGCGGGAGTAATGAGCAGTTCTTC	CASRLGTSGSNEQFF
TRBV28	12	NA	TRBJ1-1	NA	TGTGCCAGCAACGTCGCAGGGGCTGAAGCTTTCTTT	CASNVAGAEAFF
TRBV5-6	14	NA	TRBJ2-7	NA	TGTGCCAGCAGCTTCGGAGACAGGAACTACGAGCAGTACTTC	CASSFGDRNYEQYF
TRBV6-1	20	NA	TRBJ2-4	NA	TGTGCCAGCAGTGCTCTTATAAGTGCGTTGGGGTCTGTCGCCAAAAACATTCAGTACTTC	CASSALISALGSVAKNIQYF
TRBV9	13	NA	TRBJ2-2	NA	TGTGCCAGCAGCGGAGGGTTCCCCGGGGAGCTGTTTTTT	CASSGGFPGELFF
TRBV27	18	TRBD2	TRBJ2-1	NA	TGTGCCAGCAGTTCCATACAACTAGCGGGGGTTACCTACAATGAGCAGTTCTTC	CASSSIQLAGVTYNEQFF
TRBV5-6	13	NA	TRBJ1-1	NA	TGTGCCAGCAGCTTGGACAGGGTCACTGAAGCTTTCTTT	CASSLDRVTEAFF
TRBV4-3	15	TRBD2	TRBJ2-7	once	TGCGCTAGCAGCCAGACCCCGGGACTAGTTTACGAGCAGTACTTC	CASSQTPGLVYEQYF
TRBV10-3	14	NA	TRBJ1-1	few	TGTGCCATCAGTGGAGCGGAATTCGGCACTGAAGCTTTCTTT	CAISGAEFGTEAFF
TRBV6-5	15	TRBD1	TRBJ2-2	NA	TGTGCCAGCAGTTACCAGGGGGCGCTCACCGGGGAGCTGTTTTTT	CASSYQGALTGELFF
TRBV4-1	16	NA	TRBJ2-3	NA	TGCGCCAGCAGCCGCGACGAAACAGTTAACACAGATACGCAGTATTTT	CASSRDETVNTDTQYF
TRBV7-2	14	NA	TRBJ2-5	NA	TGTGCCAGCAGCTTTGATAGTAGCTCGGAGACCCAGTACTTC	CASSFDSSSETQYF
TRBV20-1	11	NA	TRBJ1-4	once	TGCAGTGCTAGTGAAGCGGAAAAACTGTTTTTT	CSASEAEKLFF